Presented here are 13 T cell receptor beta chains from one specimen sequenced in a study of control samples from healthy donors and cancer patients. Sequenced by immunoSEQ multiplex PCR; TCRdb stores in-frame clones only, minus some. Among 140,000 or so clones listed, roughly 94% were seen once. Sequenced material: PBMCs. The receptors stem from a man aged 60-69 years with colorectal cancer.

This CDR3 is CASSMRVQGVPFEQYF. The CDR3 DNA reads as TGTGCCAGTAGTATGCGGGTACAGGGGGTCCCGTTCGAGCAGTACTTC. This chain joins TRBV19 and TRBJ2-7; 8 bases align to TRBD1. V shed 3 bases and J 6 bases; nucleotides not matched to a gene: 13. Germline V CDR1 and CDR2: LNHDA, SQIVND (reference sequence). The CDR3 length is 16 residues. The full variable domain, in which reference TRBV19 and TRBJ2-7 provide the parts outside the CDR3, is DGGITQSPKYLFRKEGQNVTLSCEQNLNHDAMYWYRQDPGQGLRLIYYSQIVNDFQKGDIAEGYSVSREKKESFPLTVTSAQKNPTAFYLCASSMRVQGVPFEQYFGPGTRLTVT.

The CDR3: CASSSAGARKMRQPQHF. The CDR3 nucleotides read TGTGCCAGCAGTTCCGCCGGGGCCAGAAAAATGCGACAGCCCCAGCATTTT. The chain joins TRBV6-2 or TRBV6-3 to TRBJ1-5; tentatively, D is TRBD1 (5 bases). The CDR3 runs to 17 residues. Per the germline V gene, CDR1 is MNHEY and CDR2 is SVGEGT. The V gene lost 4 bases and the J gene lost 7 bases, with 23 bases spanning the gap.

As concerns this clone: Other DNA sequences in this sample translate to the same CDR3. The CDR3 DNA sequence: TGTGCCAGCTCACCTGGTATGAACACTGAAGCTTTCTTT. As protein: CASSPGMNTEAFF. The chain uses TRBV18 and TRBJ1-1, with D unresolved. The length of the CDR3 is 13 residues. The germline V gene encodes CDR1 KGHSH and CDR2 LQKENI. With 3 bases removed from V and 0 bases from J, the gap between germline ends came to 5 bases.

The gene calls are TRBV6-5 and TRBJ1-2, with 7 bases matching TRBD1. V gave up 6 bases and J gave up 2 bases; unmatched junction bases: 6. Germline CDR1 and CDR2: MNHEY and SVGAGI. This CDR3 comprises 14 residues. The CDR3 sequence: CASRSGQMNYGYTF. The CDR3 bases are TGTGCCAGCAGATCGGGACAGATGAACTATGGCTACACCTTC.

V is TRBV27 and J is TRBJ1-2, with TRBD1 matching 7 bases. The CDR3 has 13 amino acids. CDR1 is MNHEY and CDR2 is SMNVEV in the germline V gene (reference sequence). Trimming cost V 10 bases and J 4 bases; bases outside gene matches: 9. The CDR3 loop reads CATRQGGFYGYTF. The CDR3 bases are TGTGCCACCCGACAGGGAGGGTTCTATGGCTACACCTTC.

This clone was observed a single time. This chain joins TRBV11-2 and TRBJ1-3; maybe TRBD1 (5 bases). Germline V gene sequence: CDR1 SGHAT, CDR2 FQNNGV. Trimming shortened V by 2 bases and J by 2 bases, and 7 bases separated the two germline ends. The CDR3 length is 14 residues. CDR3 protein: CASSLWGAGNTIYF. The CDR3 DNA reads TGTGCCAGCAGCTTATGGGGCGCTGGAAACACCATATATTTT.

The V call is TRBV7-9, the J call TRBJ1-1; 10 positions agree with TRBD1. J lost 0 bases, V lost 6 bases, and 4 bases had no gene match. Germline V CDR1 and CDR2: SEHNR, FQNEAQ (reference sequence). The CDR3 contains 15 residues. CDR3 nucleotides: TGTGCCAGCAGGACGGACAGGGGGTTGAACACTGAAGCTTTCTTT. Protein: CASRTDRGLNTEAFF.

CDR3 coding DNA: TGTGCCAGCAGTTACTCCGGGACAGGGGGCGCGGGAGCTTTCTTT. Encoded protein: CASSYSGTGGAGAFF. The chain employs TRBV6-6 and TRBJ1-1, with TRBD1 identical over 12 bases. V dropped 0 bases and J dropped 10; count of bases not matched to a gene: 6. The CDR3 is 15 residues long. Germline V CDR1 and CDR2: MNHNY, SVGAGI (reference sequence).

For the CDR3, the DNA is TGTGCCAGCAGCTCATACGACGGTCAGCCCCAGCATTTT. Amino acids: CASSSYDGQPQHF. The genes are TRBV6-2 or TRBV6-3 and TRBJ1-5, with unresolved D. Germline assignment: CDR1 MNHEY and CDR2 SVGEGT. The CDR3 is 13 amino acids. Trimming stripped 6 bases from V and 6 bases from J, with 12 bases between.

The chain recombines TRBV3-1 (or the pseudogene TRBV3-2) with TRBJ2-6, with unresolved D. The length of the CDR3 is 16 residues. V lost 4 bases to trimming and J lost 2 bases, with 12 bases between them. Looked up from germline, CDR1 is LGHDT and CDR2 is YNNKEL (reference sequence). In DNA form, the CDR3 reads TGTGCCAGCAGCCCCCACTTGCCACCTGGGGCCAACGTCCTGACTTTC. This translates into CASSPHLPPGANVLTF.

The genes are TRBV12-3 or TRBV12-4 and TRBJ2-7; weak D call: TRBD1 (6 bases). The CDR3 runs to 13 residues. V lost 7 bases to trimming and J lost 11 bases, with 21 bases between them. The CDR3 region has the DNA TGTGCCAGCACCCCCTCTCAAGACAGGCTTAAGTACTTC. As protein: CASTPSQDRLKYF.

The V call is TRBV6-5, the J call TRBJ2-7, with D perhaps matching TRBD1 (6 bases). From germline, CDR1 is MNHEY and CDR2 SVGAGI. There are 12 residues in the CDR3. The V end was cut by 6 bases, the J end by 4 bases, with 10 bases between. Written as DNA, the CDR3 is TGTGCCAGCAGCGTACAGGGTTACGAGCAGTACTTC. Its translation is CASSVQGYEQYF.

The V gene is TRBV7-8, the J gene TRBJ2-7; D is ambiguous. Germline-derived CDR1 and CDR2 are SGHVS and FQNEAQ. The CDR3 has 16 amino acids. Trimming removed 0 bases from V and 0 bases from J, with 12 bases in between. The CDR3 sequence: CASSLASSHFSYEQYF. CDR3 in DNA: TGTGCCAGCAGCTTAGCGTCCAGCCACTTCTCCTACGAGCAGTACTTC. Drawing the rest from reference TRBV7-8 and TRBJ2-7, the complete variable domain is GAGVSQSPRYKVAKRGQDVALRCDPISGHVSLFWYQQALGQGPEFLTYFQNEAQLDKSGLPSDRFFAERPEGSVSTLKIQRTQQEDSAVYLCASSLASSHFSYEQYFGPGTRLTVT.